These 27 T cell receptor beta chains originate from one sample sequenced in a study of cytotoxic CD8 clonotypes in ibrutinib-treated CLL. Repertoires were generated with immunoSEQ multiplex PCR, while TCRdb's copy carries only in-frame clones and drops some. The sample carries about 72,000 clones, around 84% recorded once. Sequenced here: PBMCs, sampled at disease progression, from a patient treated with ibrutinib. These receptors were obtained from a human donor with chronic lymphocytic leukemia.

The V call is TRBV2, the J call TRBJ1-2; D remains unclear. The germline V gene encodes CDR1 SNHLY and CDR2 FYNNEI. Between the trimmed V and J ends, which lost 5 bases and 4 bases, there was a span of 14 bases. CDR3 length: 14 residues. The CDR3 sequence is CASSLSGTSYGYTF. The CDR3 DNA reads TGTGCCAGCAGTCTTTCCGGAACGAGCTATGGCTACACCTTC.

The rearrangement joins TRBV6-1 to TRBJ2-7, with TRBD1 identical over 11 bases. This CDR3 comprises 22 residues. Germline trimming cut 2 bases from V and 6 bases from J; bases unmatched to any gene: 27. Germline CDR1 is MNHNS and CDR2 is SASEGT. CDR3 coding DNA: TGTGCCAGCAGTGAAAATCTGGATGGTCGTCTCGACTTCTGGGACAGGGGGTCCGAGCAGTACTTC. Translating it yields CASSENLDGRLDFWDRGSEQYF.

The rearrangement joins TRBV6-5 to TRBJ2-5; D is undetermined. The CDR3 spans 13 residues. The germline CDR1 and CDR2 sequences are MNHEY and SVGAGI. Trimming removed 2 bases from V and 5 bases from J, with 9 bases in between. This chain's CDR3 is CASSYGPRETQYF. As DNA, the CDR3 is TGTGCCAGCAGTTACGGACCTCGGGAGACCCAGTACTTC.

The chain recombines TRBV28 with TRBJ2-7; tentatively, D is TRBD1 (5 bases). V lost 6 bases, J lost 3 bases, and 24 bases lay in between. Per germline, CDR1 MDHEN and CDR2 SYDVKM. The CDR3 is 17 amino acids. For the CDR3, the DNA is TGTGCCAGCAGCACCCACCCCGGTACAGGAAAGTTCTACGAGCAGTACTTC. This codes for CASSTHPGTGKFYEQYF.

This rearrangement joins TRBV10-3 to TRBJ1-2; D not resolved. Germline CDR1 is ENHRY and CDR2 is SYGVKD. The CDR3 is made up of 17 amino acids. With 3 bases removed from V and 0 bases from J, the gap between germline ends came to 17 bases. CDR3 sequence reads: CAISDPLLDRSNYGYTF. CDR3 in DNA: TGTGCCATCAGTGATCCCCTTCTCGACCGGTCTAACTATGGCTACACCTTC.

This clone was recorded a few times. J is TRBJ2-7 and V is TRBV4-2; 9 bases agree with TRBD2. This CDR3 is 16 amino acids long. With V trimmed by 0 bases and J by 5 bases, 8 bases remained unmatched. Germline assignment: CDR1 LGHNA and CDR2 YNFKEQ. The CDR3 nucleotides are TGTGCCAGCAGCCAAGAGCAAGCGGGAGGATCTCACGAGCAGTACTTC. Residues: CASSQEQAGGSHEQYF.

V and J are TRBV6-1 and TRBJ1-2; 10 bases are a match to TRBD1. The CDR3 runs 15 residues. Germline-derived CDR1 and CDR2 are MNHNS and SASEGT. V shed 4 bases and J 4 bases; nucleotides not matched to a gene: 6. The CDR3 nucleotides read TGTGCCAGCAGTGGTAGGACAGGGGGGACCTATGGCTACACCTTC. Protein: CASSGRTGGTYGYTF.

The rearrangement links TRBV11-2 to TRBJ1-2; D is unresolved. The CDR3 contains 12 residues. CDR1 and CDR2 from the germline V gene are SGHAT and FQNNGV. Trimming cost V 4 bases and J 1 base, with 4 bases left between them. The CDR3 loop reads CASSSGNYGYTF. The CDR3 coding sequence is TGTGCCAGCAGCTCGGGTAACTATGGCTACACCTTC.

V and J are TRBV7-2 and TRBJ2-7, with 9 positions matching TRBD1. The CDR3 is made up of 16 amino acids. CDR1 is SGHTA, CDR2 FQGNSA, per germline. Trimming removed 1 base from V and 4 bases from J; junction bases left unmatched: 8. CDR3 nucleotide sequence: TGTGCCAGCAGCTTAGTCCCCGGGACAGGGAAGTACGAGCAGTACTTC. It is translated as CASSLVPGTGKYEQYF. Full variable domain (outside the CDR3, taken from reference TRBV7-2 and TRBJ2-7): GAGVSQSPSNKVTEKGKDVELRCDPISGHTALYWYRQSLGQGLEFLIYFQGNSAPDKSGLPSDRFSAERTGGSVSTLTIQRTQQEDSAVYLCASSLVPGTGKYEQYFGPGTRLTVT.

The chain uses TRBV5-6 and TRBJ2-4; 7 bases agree with TRBD2. This CDR3 comprises 18 residues. The trim removed 5 bases at V and 3 bases at J, leaving 17 bases unmatched. The germline gives CDR1 SGHDT, CDR2 YYEEEE. The CDR3: CASSHLSPGGFGKNIQYF. For the CDR3, the DNA is TGTGCCAGCAGTCATCTTTCCCCGGGGGGATTCGGCAAAAACATTCAGTACTTC.

This clone was observed a handful of times. The chain combines TRBV2 with TRBJ2-3; no definite D call. V was trimmed by 6 bases and J by 3 bases, leaving 7 bases between them. The CDR3 has 12 amino acids. Per the germline V gene, CDR1 is SNHLY and CDR2 is FYNNEI. In DNA, the CDR3 is TGTGCCAGCAGAATAGATACAGATACGCAGTATTTT. Amino acids: CASRIDTDTQYF.

The rearrangement links TRBV18 to TRBJ1-3; D is unclear. The CDR3 spans 15 residues. CDR1 is KGHSH, CDR2 LQKENI, per germline. Trimming took 0 bases from V and 2 from J, leaving 8 bases between them. The CDR3 spells CASSPPLGTGNTIYF. In DNA, the CDR3 is TGTGCCAGCTCACCACCGTTGGGGACTGGAAACACCATATATTTT.

The rearrangement joins TRBV28 to TRBJ1-5; 11 nucleotides line up with TRBD1. Germline lookup yields CDR1 MDHEN and CDR2 SYDVKM. The V and J ends lost 2 bases and 6 bases, in that order; junction bases with no gene match: 6. This CDR3 spans 16 amino acids. The CDR3 DNA is TGTGCCAGCAGTTTACAGGGACAGGGGGGCCGTCAGCCCCAGCATTTT. The encoded protein is CASSLQGQGGRQPQHF.

There are a few counts of this clone. V gene TRBV2 combines with J gene TRBJ1-5, with 8 nucleotides matching TRBD1. The CDR3 spans 15 residues. Germline assignment: CDR1 SNHLY and CDR2 FYNNEI. With 6 bases clipped from V and 3 bases from J, the junction kept 7 bases outside the gene matches. CDR3 residues: CASRGQVNYNQPQHF. CDR3 in DNA: TGTGCCAGCAGGGGACAGGTCAACTACAATCAGCCCCAGCATTTT.

This chain connects TRBV29-1 to TRBJ1-5, with a tentative D call TRBD1 (5 bases). CDR3 length equals 13 residues. Per the germline V gene, CDR1 is SQVTM and CDR2 is ANQGSEA. V was pared by 6 bases and J by 7 bases, with 16 bases between. Written as DNA, the CDR3 is TGCAGCGTATCCGGGACCACGGGGCAGCCCCAGCATTTT. It codes for CSVSGTTGQPQHF.

The chain uses TRBV25-1 and TRBJ2-6; unclear D gene. The V gene lost 1 base and the J gene lost 9 bases, with 4 bases spanning the gap. The CDR3 sequence is 12 residues long. From germline, CDR1 is MGHDK and CDR2 SYGVNS. CDR3 in amino acids: CASSEFHNVLTF. CDR3 nucleotide sequence: TGTGCCAGCAGTGAATTTCACAACGTCCTGACTTTC.

The CDR3 protein is CASSPVNFAGTEGYTF. CDR3 nucleotides: TGTGCCAGCAGTCCCGTAAACTTCGCCGGGACAGAGGGCTACACCTTC. This chain joins TRBV27 and TRBJ1-2; 7 bases are shared with TRBD1. The length of the CDR3 is 16 residues. Germline assignment: CDR1 MNHEY and CDR2 SMNVEV (reference sequence). Trimming took 5 bases from V and 8 from J; bases not matched to a gene: 17.

This sequence joins TRBV10-3 and TRBJ1-1; D not resolved. The CDR3 has 13 residues. CDR1 ENHRY and CDR2 SYGVKD come from the germline V gene. The ends were cut back, 7 bases at V and 0 bases at J, with 9 bases in the middle. The CDR3 sequence: CAITTGLNTEAFF. The DNA of the CDR3 is TGTGCCATCACAACGGGCTTGAACACTGAAGCTTTCTTT.

The rearrangement joins TRBV5-1 to TRBJ1-4, with D possibly being TRBD1 (5 bases). V was clipped by 0 bases and J by 3 bases, with 12 bases between them. The CDR3 has 16 residues. CDR1 is SGHRS and CDR2 is YFSETQ in the germline V gene. In DNA form, the CDR3 reads TGCGCCAGCAGCTTGGAACCGACGGGGGCTAATGAAAAACTGTTTTTT. Amino acid sequence: CASSLEPTGANEKLFF.

The rearrangement joins TRBV7-9 to TRBJ1-3, with TRBD1 matching over 9 bases. The V gene end was trimmed by 5 bases and the J gene end by 0 bases; junction bases not matched to a gene: 8. The germline V gene has CDR1 SEHNR and CDR2 FQNEAQ (reference sequence). The CDR3 length is 17 residues. CDR3 bases: TGTGCCAGCAGCATCGGGACAGGGCCTTACTCTGGAAACACCATATATTTT. Translated, it gives CASSIGTGPYSGNTIYF.

The chain uses TRBV6-1 and TRBJ1-2; TRBD1 might be the D (5 bases). Trimming stripped 2 bases from V and 7 bases from J, with 11 bases between. The CDR3 spans 13 residues. Germline V lookup: CDR1 MNHNS, CDR2 SASEGT. Here the CDR3 reads CASSESWGGGYTF. CDR3 DNA sequence: TGTGCCAGCAGTGAATCGTGGGGGGGTGGCTACACCTTC.

The rearrangement joins TRBV6-6 to TRBJ1-1; D gene uncertain. The CDR3 consists of 11 residues. The germline V gene encodes CDR1 MNHNY and CDR2 SVGAGI (reference sequence). The germline V and J ends were trimmed by 8 bases and 0 bases, with 4 bases remaining between them. The CDR3 sequence is CASAMNTEAFF. The CDR3 nucleotides are TGTGCCAGCGCGATGAACACTGAAGCTTTCTTT.

This rearrangement joins TRBV9 to TRBJ2-3; TRBD1 aligns across 8 bases. In germline, CDR1 is SGDLS, CDR2 YYNGEE. The CDR3 loop spans 15 amino acids. V shed 4 bases and J 4 bases; nucleotides not matched to a gene: 8. For the CDR3, the DNA is TGTGCCAGCAGCTTTGGACAGGGAGGAGCAGATACGCAGTATTTT. The encoded protein is CASSFGQGGADTQYF. Complete variable domain (other parts from reference TRBV9 and TRBJ2-3): DSGVTQTPKHLITATGQRVTLRCSPRSGDLSVYWYQQSLDQGLQFLIQYYNGEERAKGNILERFSAQQFPDLHSELNLSSLELGDSALYFCASSFGQGGADTQYFGPGTRLTVL.

The chain recombines TRBV15 with TRBJ2-7; TRBD1 is a possible D gene (7 bases). Germline values: CDR1 LNHNV, CDR2 YYDKDF (reference sequence). The CDR3 spans 13 residues. V was trimmed by 6 bases and J by 8 bases, leaving 17 bases between them. The CDR3 DNA is TGTGCCACCAGTGAGGACAGGAGGGCCAAGCAGTACTTC. It codes for CATSEDRRAKQYF.

This clone was detected a few times. The CDR3: CASSPNLDRVHGYTF. In DNA form, the CDR3 reads TGTGCCAGCAGTCCGAACCTGGACAGGGTTCATGGCTACACCTTC. The chain uses TRBV2 and TRBJ1-2; 8 nucleotides align to TRBD1. CDR1 and CDR2 (germline): SNHLY, FYNNEI. CDR3 length: 15 amino acids. V shed 5 bases and J 6 bases; nucleotides not matched to a gene: 11.

The chain combines TRBV30 with TRBJ2-3; D ambiguous. The ends were cut back, 0 bases at V and 6 bases at J, with 10 bases in the middle. Per germline, CDR1 GTSNPN and CDR2 SVGIG (reference sequence). CDR3 length: 13 residues. The CDR3 reads CAWSVSGSDTQYF. DNA for the CDR3: TGTGCCTGGAGTGTATCCGGGTCGGATACGCAGTATTTT.

This chain joins TRBV6-6 and TRBJ2-5; unclear D gene. The germline V gene has CDR1 MNHNY and CDR2 SVGAGI (reference sequence). Trimming cost V 0 bases and J 5 bases, with 4 bases left between them. The CDR3 sequence is 12 residues long. This CDR3 is CASSYSSETQYF. For the CDR3, the DNA is TGTGCCAGCAGTTACTCGAGTGAGACCCAGTACTTC.